This TCR beta chain was profiled in a study of T cells in Graves' hyperthyroidism and ophthalmopathy. Study-level points and caveats: Most thyroid-expanded clonotypes above 0.001 were also found in blood.

Germline assignment: CDR1 MNHEY and CDR2 SVGAGI. The CDR3 consists of 16 residues. The V segment lost 2 bases and the J segment 10 bases; nucleotides outside the gene matches: 10. TCR beta CDR3 region amplification was performed from RNA transcripts. When the TCR CDR3 underwent first-round RT-PCR, the HTBI primer set was used. In TCRdb, the multiplex PCR reads were re-called with MiXCR into one record per CDR3 protein. The table lists around 600,000 distinct CDR3 sequences, around 15% of them singletons. As to this clonotype: The antigen is not known.

Lactation, pregnancy, other autoimmune disease or uncontrolled infection led to exclusion of patients. Based on clinical symptoms, serum thyroxine and TRAb, thyroid ultrasound and orbital computed tomography, diagnoses were reached. Fresh peripheral blood, 10 ml, yielded the PBMCs. Material for sequencing was blood. The J gene is TRBJ1-4, the V gene TRBV6-5; 10 bases line up with TRBD1. This TCR derives from a woman between 50 and 59 years old with Graves' ophthalmopathy. CDR3 DNA: TGTGCCAGCAGTTACGGTCGGACAGGGGGAGTTGGAAAACTGTTTTTT. Protein product: CASSYGRTGGVGKLFF.